The sequence of this T cell receptor beta chain was determined in a study of blood T cells in healthy people across ages. Study-wide findings and caveats: Diversity was higher, and naive CD4+ cells more numerous, in long-lived donors than in aged donors.

The people who gave samples were healthy Caucasians from Russia, aged roughly 6 to 95. Isolated per sample were at least 6 million PBMCs. This clonotype was observed a handful of times. Its specificity is not known. This CDR3 comprises 15 residues. Between the trimmed V and J ends, which lost 2 bases and 0 bases, there was a span of 8 bases. Germline CDR1 reads ENHRY; CDR2 reads SYGVKD. Sample-barcoded 5' priming and a J-beta primer mix drove a second PCR of about 7 to 12 cycles. TCRdb redid the calling of the 5' RACE reads with MiXCR, one entry per CDR3 protein. Among 600,000 to 800,000 distinct CDR3 sequences, around 21% were seen once, and the ten largest hold under 4%.

What was sequenced was blood. The rearrangement joins TRBV10-3 to TRBJ2-1; the D gene could be TRBD1 or TRBD2 (5 bases each). The receptor comes from a man between 65 and 85 years old in good health. CDR3 bases: TGTGCCATCAGTGAGGGGACCAGCTCCTACAATGAGCAGTTCTTC. This codes for CAISEGTSSYNEQFF.